Following are 6 T cell receptor beta chains from one sample sequenced in a study of T cells in localized non-small cell lung cancer. TCRdb's table, derived via immunoSEQ multiplex PCR, lists solely in-frame clones and lacks some. The sample records more than 2,500 clones, approximately 34% being singletons. The sample in question was lung tumor tissue, obtained before any cancer treatment. These receptors originate from a male donor aged 60 or over with stage I squamous cell lung carcinoma.

This clone showed up just a few times. The chain has TRBV6-8 and TRBJ2-2; D is ambiguous. From germline, CDR1 is MNHGY and CDR2 SAAAGT. Deletions cut 2 bases from V and 3 bases from J, with 4 bases between. The CDR3 runs 13 residues. CDR3 in amino acids: CASSYPYTGELFF. CDR3 coding DNA: TGTGCCAGCAGTTACCCCTACACCGGGGAGCTGTTTTTT.

This clone was detected a few times. The J gene is TRBJ1-1, the V gene TRBV6-8; D may be TRBD1 (5 bases). Germline V gene lookup returns CDR1 MNHGY and CDR2 SAAAGT. Trimming removed 6 bases from V and 1 base from J, with 12 bases in between. The CDR3 sequence is 14 residues long. CDR3 residues: CASSDGTENTEAFF. The CDR3 DNA sequence: TGTGCCAGCAGCGATGGGACGGAGAACACTGAAGCTTTCTTT.

This clone is labeled as medium-sized. This chain joins TRBV11-3 and TRBJ1-2, with 8 bases matching TRBD1. This CDR3 comprises 14 residues. Germline V gene sequence: CDR1 SGHNT, CDR2 YENEEA. Unmatched junction bases numbered 5, after V lost 5 bases and J lost 3 bases. CDR3: CASSPGQGDYGYTF. The CDR3 DNA is TGTGCCAGCAGCCCTGGACAGGGAGACTATGGCTACACCTTC.

This clone has only a few counts. CDR3 amino acids: CASSFSATSTDTQYF. The CDR3 nucleotides are TGTGCCAGCAGTTTCAGTGCCACTAGCACAGATACGCAGTATTTT. V usage is TRBV28 and J usage is TRBJ2-3, with unresolved D. V shed 3 bases and J shed 0 bases, with 10 bases lying between them. CDR3 length: 15 residues. Looked up from germline, CDR1 is MDHEN and CDR2 is SYDVKM.

The chain employs TRBV19 and TRBJ2-7; TRBD1 agrees at 9 bases. The CDR3 loop spans 13 amino acids. V gave up 6 bases and J gave up 4 bases; unmatched junction bases: 4. The V gene's germline CDR1 is LNHDA and CDR2 SQIVND (reference sequence). The CDR3 reads CASRDRGSYEQYF. The CDR3 DNA follows: TGTGCCAGTAGGGACAGGGGAAGTTACGAGCAGTACTTC.

This chain connects TRBV10-2 to TRBJ2-7, with 7 bases identical to TRBD2. V dropped 5 bases and J dropped 5; count of bases not matched to a gene: 9. The germline gives CDR1 WSHSY, CDR2 SAAADI. The CDR3 is 14 amino acids. The CDR3 region is CASSLGGGLDEQYF. CDR3 coding DNA: TGCGCCAGCAGTTTGGGGGGAGGGCTAGACGAGCAGTACTTC.